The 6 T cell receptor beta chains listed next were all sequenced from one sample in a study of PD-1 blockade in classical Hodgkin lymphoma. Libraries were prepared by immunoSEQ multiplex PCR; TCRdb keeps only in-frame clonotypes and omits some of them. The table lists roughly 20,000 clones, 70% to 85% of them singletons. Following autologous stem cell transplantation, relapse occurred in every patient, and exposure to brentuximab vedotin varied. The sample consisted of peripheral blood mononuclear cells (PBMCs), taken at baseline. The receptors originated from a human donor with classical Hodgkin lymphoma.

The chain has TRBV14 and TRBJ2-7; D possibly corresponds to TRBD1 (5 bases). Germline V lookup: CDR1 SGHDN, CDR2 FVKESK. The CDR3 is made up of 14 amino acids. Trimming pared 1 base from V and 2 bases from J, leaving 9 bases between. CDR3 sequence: CASSQGGQTYEQYF. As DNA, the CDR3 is TGTGCCAGCAGCCAAGGGGGCCAGACCTACGAGCAGTACTTC.

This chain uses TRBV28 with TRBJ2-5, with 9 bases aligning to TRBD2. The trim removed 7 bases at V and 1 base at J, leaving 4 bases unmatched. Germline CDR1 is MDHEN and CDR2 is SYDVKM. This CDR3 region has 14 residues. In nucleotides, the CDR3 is TGTGCCAGCAACCTAGCGGGGATCCAAGAGACCCAGTACTTC. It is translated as CASNLAGIQETQYF.

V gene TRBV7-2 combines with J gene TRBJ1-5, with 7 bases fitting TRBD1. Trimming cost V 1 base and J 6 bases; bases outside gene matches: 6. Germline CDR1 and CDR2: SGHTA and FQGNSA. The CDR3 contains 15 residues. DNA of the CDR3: TGTGCCAGCAGCTTAGGACAGGGATGGGTTCAGCCCCAGCATTTT. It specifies CASSLGQGWVQPQHF.

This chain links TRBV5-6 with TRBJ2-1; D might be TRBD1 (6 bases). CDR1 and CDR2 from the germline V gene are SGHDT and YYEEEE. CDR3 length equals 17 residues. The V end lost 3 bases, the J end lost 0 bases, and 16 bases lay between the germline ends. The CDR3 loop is CASSSARGPSSYNEQFF. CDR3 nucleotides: TGTGCCAGCAGCTCAGCCAGGGGCCCTAGCTCCTACAATGAGCAGTTCTTC.

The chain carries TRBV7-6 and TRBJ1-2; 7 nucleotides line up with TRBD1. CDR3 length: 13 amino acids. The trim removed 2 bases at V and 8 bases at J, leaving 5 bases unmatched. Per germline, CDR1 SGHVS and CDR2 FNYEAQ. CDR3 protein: CASSLTPGGGYTF. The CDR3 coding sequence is TGTGCCAGCAGCTTAACGCCAGGGGGGGGCTACACCTTC.

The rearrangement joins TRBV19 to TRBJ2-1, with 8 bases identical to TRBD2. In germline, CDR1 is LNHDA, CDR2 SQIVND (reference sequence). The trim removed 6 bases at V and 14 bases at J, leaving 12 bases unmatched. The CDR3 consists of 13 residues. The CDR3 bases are TGTGCCAGTAGCCTCGCTCCGGGGGGGAATGAGTTCTTC. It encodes CASSLAPGGNEFF.